These 16 T cell receptor beta chains originate from one sample sequenced in a study of blood T cell repertoires in COVID-19. Assay used: immunoSEQ multiplex PCR; TCRdb lists only in-frame clones, some missing. In the table there are a few hundred thousand clones, about 90% of which are singletons. The sample comprised PBMCs or T cells enriched from blood (not recorded which). These receptors came from a young man who had recovered from COVID-19.

The chain carries TRBV21-1 and TRBJ1-2. TRBV21-1 is a recognized pseudogene. The CDR3 has 13 amino acids. CDR3 in DNA: TGTGCCAGCAGCAAAGAGAGGTTGCGGGGCTACACCTTC. Translating gives CASSKERLRGYTF.

This chain links TRBV19 with TRBJ2-3; 9 bases are a match to TRBD1. This CDR3 region has 13 residues. J lost 5 bases, V lost 10 bases, and 7 bases had no gene match. Germline values: CDR1 LNHDA, CDR2 SQIVND (reference sequence). The CDR3 loop reads CATRDRAEDTQYF. CDR3 nucleotide sequence: TGTGCCACCAGGGACAGGGCGGAAGATACGCAGTATTTT.

V and J are TRBV7-9 and TRBJ2-2; 10 bases line up with TRBD2. Germline V gene data show CDR1 as SEHNR and CDR2 as FQNEAQ (reference sequence). The CDR3 runs 15 residues. Trimming at V came to 7 bases and at J to 4 bases, leaving 6 bases not matched to a gene. The CDR3 bases are TGTGCCAGCACCCCGGGACTAGCGTTCACCGGGGAGCTGTTTTTT. As protein: CASTPGLAFTGELFF. Looking up the rest from reference TRBV7-9 and TRBJ2-2 gives the full variable domain: DTGVSQNPRHKITKRGQNVTFRCDPISEHNRLYWYRQTLGQGPEFLTYFQNEAQLEKSRLLSDRFSAERPKGSFSTLEIQRTEQGDSAMYLCASTPGLAFTGELFFGEGSRLTVL.

The chain is built from TRBV3-1 (or the pseudogene TRBV3-2) and TRBJ2-7; TRBD1 matches 7 bases. J was trimmed by 4 bases and V by 0 bases; bases with no gene match: 15. CDR1 and CDR2 (germline): LGHDT, YNNKEL (reference sequence). The CDR3 is 18 amino acids. CDR3 DNA sequence: TGTGCCAGCAGCCAAGATTTTATGGCAACAGGGGTTCTTTACGAGCAGTACTTC. This translates into CASSQDFMATGVLYEQYF.

The chain recombines TRBV6-2 or TRBV6-3 with TRBJ2-5; D not certain. Germline-derived CDR1 and CDR2 are MNHEY and SVGEGT. The CDR3 has 14 amino acids. V dropped 1 base and J dropped 3 bases, with 9 bases sitting between them. Here the CDR3 reads CASSYLRVEETQYF. In nucleotides, the CDR3 is TGTGCCAGCAGTTACTTGCGCGTGGAAGAGACCCAGTACTTC.

The CDR3 region is CAIREQENTEAFF. The CDR3 coding sequence is TGTGCCATCAGGGAACAGGAAAACACTGAAGCTTTCTTT. This chain joins TRBV10-3 and TRBJ1-1, with TRBD1 as a possible D gene (5 bases). Trimming cost V 6 bases and J 2 bases, with 10 bases left between them. Germline CDR1 reads ENHRY; CDR2 reads SYGVKD. This CDR3 has 13 residues.

The chain couples TRBV4-2 to TRBJ2-3, with D possibly matching TRBD2 (5 bases). The length of the CDR3 is 12 residues. Germline CDR1 reads LGHNA; CDR2 reads YNFKEQ. The V and J ends lost 1 base and 9 bases respectively, with 8 bases between them. In nucleotides, the CDR3 is TGTGCCAGCAGCCAAGGAGGGAACACGCAGTATTTT. It is translated as CASSQGGNTQYF.

This chain joins TRBV2 and TRBJ1-2; 8 nucleotides align to TRBD1. After removal of 4 bases from V and 0 bases from J, the junction contained 4 bases not matched to a gene. This CDR3 region has 15 residues. Per the germline V gene, CDR1 is SNHLY and CDR2 is FYNNEI. CDR3 sequence reads: CASSAWDRTNYGYTF. The DNA of the CDR3 is TGTGCCAGCAGTGCGTGGGACAGGACTAACTATGGCTACACCTTC.

This clone is a singleton in its sample. The chain links TRBV6-1 to TRBJ1-4; the D is unclear. Trimming took off 3 bases at V and 0 bases at J, with 14 bases between the two ends. Germline lookup yields CDR1 MNHNS and CDR2 SASEGT. There are 17 residues in the CDR3. CDR3 DNA sequence: TGTGCCAGCAGTGATAGGACGGGGTTAGCAACTAATGAAAAACTGTTTTTT. It translates to CASSDRTGLATNEKLFF.

The V gene is TRBV27, the J gene TRBJ1-1; 7 positions match TRBD1. The V and J ends lost 4 bases and 0 bases, in that order; junction bases with no gene match: 5. Germline-derived CDR1 and CDR2 are MNHEY and SMNVEV (reference sequence). This CDR3 spans 15 amino acids. The CDR3 sequence is CASSWDRLMNTEAFF. CDR3 coding DNA: TGTGCCAGCAGTTGGGACAGACTCATGAACACTGAAGCTTTCTTT.

The table lists this clone with a count of one. The J gene is TRBJ2-5, the V gene TRBV5-4; the match to TRBD2 covers 11 bases. V was pared by 4 bases and J by 4 bases, with 6 bases of the junction left unmatched. The CDR3 extends over 15 amino acids. Germline V gene lookup returns CDR1 SGHNT and CDR2 YYREEE (reference sequence). CDR3 in amino acids: CASSPLAGVGETQYF. Here the CDR3 DNA reads TGTGCCAGCAGCCCACTAGCGGGGGTTGGAGAGACCCAGTACTTC.

This rearrangement joins TRBV5-1 to TRBJ1-1, with 9 bases identical to TRBD1. The CDR3 contains 15 residues. The V and J ends lost 0 bases and 4 bases, in that order; junction bases with no gene match: 4. CDR1 SGHRS and CDR2 YFSETQ come from the germline V gene. For the CDR3, the DNA is TGCGCCAGCAGCTTGGCGACAGGGGGTTTCACTGAAGCTTTCTTT. Its translation: CASSLATGGFTEAFF.

The rearrangement uses TRBV27 and TRBJ2-1; 7 bases are shared with TRBD1. The CDR3 loop spans 19 amino acids. V shed 0 bases, J shed 9 bases, and the junction held 20 bases outside the gene matches. Germline V CDR1 and CDR2: MNHEY, SMNVEV (reference sequence). In nucleotides, the CDR3 is TGTGCCAGCAGTTTATCGATGCTACACACGACAGGGCTCAGAGGTGAGCAGTTCTTC. Residues: CASSLSMLHTTGLRGEQFF.

The chain combines TRBV19 with TRBJ2-3; a possible D gene is TRBD2 (6 bases). The V and J ends lost 7 bases and 6 bases respectively, with 29 bases between them. Per germline, CDR1 LNHDA and CDR2 SQIVND (reference sequence). There are 18 residues in the CDR3. CDR3 sequence reads: CASTPRPGLYEAQDTQYF. The CDR3 nucleotides are TGTGCCAGTACCCCGAGACCGGGACTCTATGAAGCACAGGATACGCAGTATTTT. Based on the CDR3 plus reference TRBV19 and TRBJ2-3, the full variable domain is DGGITQSPKYLFRKEGQNVTLSCEQNLNHDAMYWYRQDPGQGLRLIYYSQIVNDFQKGDIAEGYSVSREKKESFPLTVTSAQKNPTAFYLCASTPRPGLYEAQDTQYFGPGTRLTVL.

The count of this clone is one. This chain uses TRBV5-1 with TRBJ1-1, with 9 bases that match TRBD1. This CDR3 region has 14 residues. CDR1 is SGHRS and CDR2 is YFSETQ in the germline V gene. Trimming cost V 4 bases and J 6 bases; bases outside gene matches: 7. The CDR3 loop is CASSAQGARAEAFF. The CDR3 coding sequence is TGCGCCAGCAGCGCACAGGGGGCGCGAGCTGAAGCTTTCTTT. Full variable domain (outside the CDR3, taken from reference TRBV5-1 and TRBJ1-1): KAGVTQTPRYLIKTRGQQVTLSCSPISGHRSVSWYQQTPGQGLQFLFEYFSETQRNKGNFPGRFSGRQFSNSRSEMNVSTLELGDSALYLCASSAQGARAEAFFGQGTRLTVV.

This chain connects TRBV6-5 to TRBJ1-1; D gene uncertain. The V gene lost 6 bases and the J gene lost 4 bases, with 12 bases spanning the gap. Per germline, CDR1 MNHEY and CDR2 SVGAGI. This CDR3 comprises 13 residues. Here the CDR3 DNA reads TGTGCCAGCAGGGAGGAGGGTGGCACTGAAGCTTTCTTT. Translation: CASREEGGTEAFF.